These 21 T cell receptor beta chains were all obtained from the same sample, sequenced in a study of Graves' ophthalmopathy and Graves' hyperthyroidism. From RNA, the CDR3 regions of TCR beta chains were amplified and sequenced. HTBI-primed first-round RT-PCR preceded second-round multiplex PCR. Via MiXCR, TCRdb re-called the multiplex PCR reads, giving one row per CDR3 protein. The table records about 210,000 distinct CDR3 sequences, less than 30% of them present only once. Specimen: peripheral blood. The receptor source for this set is a man aged 45-60 years with Graves' ophthalmopathy.

The chain employs TRBV13 and TRBJ2-4, with 9 bases lining up with TRBD1. Germline V lookup: CDR1 PRHDT, CDR2 FYEKMQ (reference sequence). This CDR3 comprises 13 residues. Germline trimming cut 4 bases from V and 9 bases from J; bases unmatched to any gene: 4. Here the CDR3 DNA reads TGTGCCAGCAGCTGGGGACAGGGAGTCATTCAGTACTTC. This codes for CASSWGQGVIQYF.

This clonotype was picked up many times. The gene calls are TRBV12-3 or TRBV12-4 and TRBJ2-7, with a tentative D call TRBD1 (6 bases). Trimming shortened V by 6 bases and J by 0 bases, and 12 bases separated the two germline ends. This CDR3 is 14 amino acids long. The CDR3 DNA sequence: TGTGCCAGCAGCCCACAGGGAAACTCCTACGAGCAGTACTTC. It is translated as CASSPQGNSYEQYF.

This clonotype has ten or more counts. The chain carries TRBV6-5 and TRBJ1-2; D gene uncertain. V lost 1 base, J lost 8 bases, and 20 bases lay in between. CDR3 length equals 16 residues. CDR1 is MNHEY and CDR2 is SVGAGI in the germline V gene. CDR3 DNA: TGTGCCAGCAGTTACTGGGATCGGGCCCTAACCGGGGGCTACACCTTC. This sequence encodes CASSYWDRALTGGYTF.

This clonotype has a count of ten or more. The rearrangement uses TRBV12-3 or TRBV12-4 and TRBJ1-1, with 11 bases that match TRBD1. The J segment lost 5 bases and the V segment lost 8 bases, leaving 13 bases of the junction unmatched. CDR3 size: 16 residues. CDR3 residues: CASLGGQGAGGTEAFF. CDR3 sequence (DNA): TGTGCCAGCCTTGGCGGACAGGGGGCGGGGGGAACTGAAGCTTTCTTT.

This chain connects TRBV25-1 to TRBJ2-7; D is undetermined. The V and J ends lost 3 bases and 7 bases respectively, with 13 bases between them. The V gene's germline CDR1 is MGHDK and CDR2 SYGVNS. There are 13 residues in the CDR3. The DNA of the CDR3 is TGTGCCAGCAGTGAGTGCCAAGCGTGTGAGCAGTACTTC. The encoded protein is CASSECQACEQYF.

Many counts were recorded for this clonotype. This CDR3 reads CASSRGLAGEYAGELFF. CDR3 coding DNA: TGTGCCAGCAGTAGGGGACTAGCGGGAGAGTATGCCGGGGAGCTGTTTTTT. The chain couples TRBV28 to TRBJ2-2, with 14 bases aligning to TRBD2. The V and J ends lost 5 bases and 6 bases, in that order; junction bases with no gene match: 8. The CDR3 runs to 17 residues. CDR1 is MDHEN and CDR2 is SYDVKM in the germline V gene.

The chain joins TRBV7-2 to TRBJ2-2, with D maybe TRBD2 (7 bases). Trimming left V 0 bases short and J 7 bases short, with 12 bases between. Germline V gives CDR1 SGHTA, CDR2 FQGNSA. CDR3 length equals 15 residues. The CDR3 spells CASSLAAGAGGELFF. The CDR3 DNA is TGTGCCAGCAGCTTAGCCGCGGGGGCGGGCGGGGAGCTGTTTTTT. Full variable domain (remainder filled in from reference TRBV7-2 and TRBJ2-2): GAGVSQSPSNKVTEKGKDVELRCDPISGHTALYWYRQSLGQGLEFLIYFQGNSAPDKSGLPSDRFSAERTGGSVSTLTIQRTQQEDSAVYLCASSLAAGAGGELFFGEGSRLTVL.

This chain connects TRBV7-8 to TRBJ2-5; D might be TRBD1 (6 bases). V was cut by 5 bases and J by 4 bases, with 11 bases left in between. Germline V gives CDR1 SGHVS, CDR2 FQNEAQ. This CDR3 spans 13 amino acids. The CDR3 nucleotides read TGTGCCAGCAGCCCGGACAGCGTAGAGACCCAGTACTTC. Translating it yields CASSPDSVETQYF. Full variable domain (outside the CDR3, taken from reference TRBV7-8 and TRBJ2-5): GAGVSQSPRYKVAKRGQDVALRCDPISGHVSLFWYQQALGQGPEFLTYFQNEAQLDKSGLPSDRFFAERPEGSVSTLKIQRTQQEDSAVYLCASSPDSVETQYFGPGTRLLVL.

This clonotype was seen many times. This chain joins TRBV7-8 and TRBJ2-2, with 8 bases matching TRBD1. The germline V gene encodes CDR1 SGHVS and CDR2 FQNEAQ. The CDR3 consists of 16 residues. Trimming cost V 5 bases and J 4 bases; bases outside gene matches: 9. The CDR3 region has the DNA TGTGCCAGCAGCCAACCGGGACAGGCGGTCACCGGGGAGCTGTTTTTT. This sequence encodes CASSQPGQAVTGELFF.

This clonotype was observed many times. V is TRBV28 and J is TRBJ2-2; no definite D call. The CDR3 has 13 amino acids. Germline CDR1 MDHEN, CDR2 SYDVKM. Trimming removed 5 bases at V and 7 bases at J, with 11 bases between. In DNA form, the CDR3 reads TGTGCCAGCAGTCCACGATTCAGCGGGGAGCTGTTTTTT. It specifies CASSPRFSGELFF. The complete variable domain, with remaining parts taken from reference TRBV28 and TRBJ2-2, reads DVKVTQSSRYLVKRTGEKVFLECVQDMDHENMFWYRQDPGLGLRLIYFSYDVKMKEKGDIPEGYSVSREKKERFSLILESASTNQTSMYLCASSPRFSGELFFGEGSRLTVL.

The rearrangement joins TRBV7-2 to TRBJ2-5; no reliable D call. This CDR3 region has 15 residues. The V gene's germline CDR1 is SGHTA and CDR2 FQGNSA. V was cut by 1 base and J by 5 bases, with 14 bases left in between. The DNA of the CDR3 is TGTGCCAGCAGCTTAGAGAAGGCTAGGTGGGAGACCCAGTACTTC. Its protein is CASSLEKARWETQYF.

This clonotype was counted many times. Given a much more abundant clone one base away, this may be a read error. The chain combines TRBV6-1 with TRBJ2-7, with TRBD1 matching 12 bases. The CDR3 runs 14 residues. The ends lost 10 bases at V and 2 bases at J; junction bases unmatched: 6. The germline V gene encodes CDR1 MNHNS and CDR2 SASEGT. The CDR3 DNA sequence: TGTGCCAACAATCGGGACAGGGGGCCCTACGAGCAGTACTTC. As protein: CANNRDRGPYEQYF.

The V gene is TRBV20-1, the J gene TRBJ2-7, with D tentatively TRBD2 (7 bases). The CDR3 contains 15 residues. Germline CDR1 DFQATT, CDR2 SNEGSKA (reference sequence). V gave up 7 bases and J gave up 0 bases, with 19 bases separating them. The DNA for the CDR3 is TGCAGTGGTGTAGGGGGGGGGGCCCACTCCTACGAGCAGTACTTC. Residues: CSGVGGGAHSYEQYF.

The chain recombines TRBV6-5 with TRBJ1-5; D possibly corresponds to TRBD1 (6 bases). This CDR3 has 14 residues. The V end was cut by 2 bases, the J end by 5 bases, with 10 bases between. Germline V gives CDR1 MNHEY, CDR2 SVGAGI. The CDR3 loop reads CASSYDYRDQPQHF. CDR3 DNA sequence: TGTGCCAGCAGTTACGATTACAGGGATCAGCCCCAGCATTTT.

This clonotype was seen many times. The chain is built from TRBV6-2 or TRBV6-3 and TRBJ2-7; D might be TRBD1 (6 bases). CDR1 and CDR2 (germline): MNHEY, SVGEGT. The CDR3 has 15 residues. V lost 2 bases and J lost 3, with 14 bases in between. The CDR3 is CASSYGGGYYYEQYF. The CDR3 region has the DNA TGTGCCAGCAGTTACGGGGGCGGCTACTACTACGAGCAGTACTTC.

The J gene is TRBJ1-2, the V gene TRBV30; no reliable D call. Germline CDR1 is GTSNPN and CDR2 is SVGIG (reference sequence). CDR3 length: 12 amino acids. V was shortened by 0 bases and J by 4 bases, with 6 bases between the two germline ends. CDR3: CAWSVRSYGYTF. The CDR3 DNA follows: TGTGCCTGGAGTGTACGGAGCTATGGCTACACCTTC.

V gene TRBV30 combines with J gene TRBJ2-7; 7 nucleotides align to TRBD1. J gave up 5 bases and V 4 bases, and 5 bases lay outside the gene matches. Germline V gene lookup returns CDR1 GTSNPN and CDR2 SVGIG (reference sequence). The CDR3 runs to 12 residues. The CDR3 DNA reads TGTGCCTGGAATAGGGGGCAGGACGAGCAGTACTTC. Residues: CAWNRGQDEQYF.

V usage is TRBV6-2 or TRBV6-3 and J usage is TRBJ2-7; 9 bases line up with TRBD1. CDR3 length equals 14 residues. Germline trimming cut 7 bases from V and 3 bases from J; bases unmatched to any gene: 7. CDR1 is MNHEY, CDR2 SVGEGT, per germline. The CDR3 DNA reads as TGTGCCAGCATTGGACAGGGGCCGGACTACGAGCAGTACTTC. This encodes CASIGQGPDYEQYF.

This clonotype occurred many times. CDR3: CASSLEVGFAGEQYF. CDR3 in DNA: TGCGCCAGCAGCTTGGAGGTCGGTTTCGCCGGCGAGCAGTACTTC. The chain employs TRBV5-1 and TRBJ2-7, with D hard to call. This CDR3 spans 15 amino acids. Germline values: CDR1 SGHRS, CDR2 YFSETQ. The V gene lost 0 bases and the J gene lost 6 bases, with 16 bases spanning the gap.

The table lists this clonotype with many counts. The gene calls are TRBV6-4 and TRBJ1-3; D perhaps matches TRBD1 (6 bases). Germline loops: CDR1 MRHNA, CDR2 SNTAGT. There are 17 residues in the CDR3. Trimming cost V 6 bases and J 0 bases, with 18 bases left between them. The CDR3 DNA is TGTGCCAGCAGCCCAGCGGGGGGGGCCCGCTCTGGAAACACCATATATTTT. Its translation is CASSPAGGARSGNTIYF.

In this sample, this clonotype turned up many times. The chain uses TRBV9 and TRBJ2-4; 7 nucleotides match TRBD1. The trim removed 0 bases at V and 8 bases at J, leaving 11 bases unmatched. The length of the CDR3 is 16 residues. CDR1 is SGDLS and CDR2 is YYNGEE in the germline V gene. The CDR3 reads CASSVAPTGLQDIQYF. CDR3 bases: TGTGCCAGCAGCGTAGCTCCGACAGGGTTGCAGGACATTCAGTACTTC.